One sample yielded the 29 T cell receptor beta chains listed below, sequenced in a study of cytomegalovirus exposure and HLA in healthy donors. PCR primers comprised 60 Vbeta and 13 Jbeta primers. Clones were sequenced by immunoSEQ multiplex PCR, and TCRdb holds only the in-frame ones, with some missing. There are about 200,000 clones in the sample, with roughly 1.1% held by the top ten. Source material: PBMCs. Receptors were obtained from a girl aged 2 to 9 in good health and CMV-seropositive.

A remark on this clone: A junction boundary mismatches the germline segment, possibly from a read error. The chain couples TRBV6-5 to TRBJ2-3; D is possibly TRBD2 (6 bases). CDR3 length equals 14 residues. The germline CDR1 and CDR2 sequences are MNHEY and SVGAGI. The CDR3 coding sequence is TGTGCCTGCAGTTACGGGGAGGTCACAGATACGCAGTATTTT. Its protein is CACSYGEVTDTQYF.

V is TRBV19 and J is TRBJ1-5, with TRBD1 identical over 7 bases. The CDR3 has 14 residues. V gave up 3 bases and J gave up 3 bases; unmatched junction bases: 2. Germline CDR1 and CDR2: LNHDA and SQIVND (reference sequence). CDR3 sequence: CASSMGQLNQPQHF. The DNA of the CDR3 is TGTGCCAGTAGTATGGGACAGCTCAATCAGCCCCAGCATTTT.

The CDR3 DNA is TGTGCCAGCAGCTTACTCAAATGGGGACAGGGTGGTGTGGATGAGCAGTTCTTC. Amino acid sequence: CASSLLKWGQGGVDEQFF. The chain combines TRBV13 with TRBJ2-1; the match to TRBD1 covers 9 bases. The CDR3 runs to 18 residues. V lost 2 bases to trimming and J lost 8 bases; unmatched junction nucleotides: 16. Germline V CDR1 and CDR2: PRHDT, FYEKMQ (reference sequence).

CDR3 coding DNA: TGTGCCAGCAGCCCGGACAGGGGGCGACCCGGGGAGCTGTTTTTT. This codes for CASSPDRGRPGELFF. J is TRBJ2-2 and V is TRBV5-8, with 11 bases identical to TRBD1. Germline V gene sequence: CDR1 SGHTS, CDR2 YDEGEE. The CDR3 is 15 amino acids. With 4 bases clipped from V and 6 bases from J, the junction kept 5 bases outside the gene matches.

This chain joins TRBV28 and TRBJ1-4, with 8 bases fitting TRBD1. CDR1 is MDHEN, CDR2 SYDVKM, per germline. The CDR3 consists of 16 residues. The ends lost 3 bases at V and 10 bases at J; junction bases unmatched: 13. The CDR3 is CASSFPETGGHGKLFF. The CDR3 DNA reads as TGTGCCAGCAGTTTCCCCGAAACAGGGGGGCATGGAAAACTGTTTTTT.

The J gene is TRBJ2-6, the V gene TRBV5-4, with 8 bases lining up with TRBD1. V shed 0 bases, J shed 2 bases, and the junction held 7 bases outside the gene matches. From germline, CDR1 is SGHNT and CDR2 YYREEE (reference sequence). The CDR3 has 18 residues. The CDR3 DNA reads TGTGCCAGCAGCTTGGGACAGGGGCTTCCAGCTGGGGCCAACGTCCTGACTTTC. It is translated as CASSLGQGLPAGANVLTF.

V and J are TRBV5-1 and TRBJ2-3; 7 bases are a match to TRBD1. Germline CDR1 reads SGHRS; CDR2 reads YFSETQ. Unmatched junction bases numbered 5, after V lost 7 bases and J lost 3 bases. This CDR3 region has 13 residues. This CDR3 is CASRGQTTDTQYF. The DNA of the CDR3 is TGCGCCAGCCGGGGACAGACAACAGATACGCAGTATTTT.

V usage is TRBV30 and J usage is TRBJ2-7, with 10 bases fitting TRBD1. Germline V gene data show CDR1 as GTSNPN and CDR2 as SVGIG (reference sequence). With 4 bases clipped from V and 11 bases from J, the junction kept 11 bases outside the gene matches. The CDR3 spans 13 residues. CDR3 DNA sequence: TGTGCCTGGAACCGGGACAGGGGTTTGGGGGAGTACTTC. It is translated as CAWNRDRGLGEYF.

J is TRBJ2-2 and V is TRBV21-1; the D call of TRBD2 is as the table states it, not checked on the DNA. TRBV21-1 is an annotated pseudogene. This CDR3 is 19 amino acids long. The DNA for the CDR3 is TGTGCCAGCAGCAACCGGAGGCAGAGGGCGAGGAGGCAGGCCGGGGAGCTGTTTTTT. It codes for CASSNRRQRARRQAGELFF.

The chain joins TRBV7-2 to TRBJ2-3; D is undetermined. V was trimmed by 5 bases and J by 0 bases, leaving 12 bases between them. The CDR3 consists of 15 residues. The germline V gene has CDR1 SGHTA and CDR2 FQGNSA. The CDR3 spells CASSPRGSSTDTQYF. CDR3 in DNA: TGTGCCAGCAGCCCACGCGGTTCTAGCACAGATACGCAGTATTTT.

This CDR3 reads CASSPLGASGRNEQFF. The CDR3 DNA sequence: TGTGCCAGCAGCCCCCTGGGCGCTAGCGGGAGAAATGAGCAGTTCTTC. V usage is TRBV21-1 and J usage is TRBJ2-1; the table's D call TRBD2 went unverified against the DNA. TRBV21-1 is a known pseudogene. CDR3 length: 16 amino acids.

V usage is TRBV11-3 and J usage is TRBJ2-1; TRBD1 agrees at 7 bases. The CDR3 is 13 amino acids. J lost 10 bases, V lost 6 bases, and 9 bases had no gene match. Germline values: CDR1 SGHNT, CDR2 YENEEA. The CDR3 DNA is TGTGCCAGCAGTATTACAGGGGAAGGGGAGCAGTTCTTC. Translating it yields CASSITGEGEQFF.

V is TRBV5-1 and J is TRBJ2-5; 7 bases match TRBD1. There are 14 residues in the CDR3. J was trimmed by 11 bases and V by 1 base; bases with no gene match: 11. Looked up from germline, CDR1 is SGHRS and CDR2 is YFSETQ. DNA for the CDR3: TGCGCCAGCAGCTTGTCGACAGGGTCGAGAGAGCAGTACTTC. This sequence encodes CASSLSTGSREQYF.

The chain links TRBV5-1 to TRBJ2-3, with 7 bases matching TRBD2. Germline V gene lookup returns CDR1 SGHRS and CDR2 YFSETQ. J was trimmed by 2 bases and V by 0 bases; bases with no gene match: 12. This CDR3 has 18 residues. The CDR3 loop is CASSLAQLGGRVTDTQYF. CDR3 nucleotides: TGCGCCAGCAGCTTGGCCCAACTGGGCGGGAGAGTCACAGATACGCAGTATTTT.

The CDR3 sequence: CASSSGQAIYTDTQYF. Here the CDR3 DNA reads TGTGCCAGCAGTTCGGGACAGGCGATCTACACAGATACGCAGTATTTT. This chain joins TRBV6-5 and TRBJ2-3; 8 bases line up with TRBD1. The CDR3 spans 16 residues. J gave up 2 bases and V 4 bases, and 8 bases lay outside the gene matches. Germline V gene sequence: CDR1 MNHEY, CDR2 SVGAGI.

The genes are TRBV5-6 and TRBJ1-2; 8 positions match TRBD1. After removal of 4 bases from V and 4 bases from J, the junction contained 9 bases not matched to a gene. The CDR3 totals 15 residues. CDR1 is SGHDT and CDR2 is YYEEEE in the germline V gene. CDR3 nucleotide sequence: TGTGCCAGCAGCCCAACCGGGACAGGAGGCTATGGCTACACCTTC. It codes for CASSPTGTGGYGYTF.

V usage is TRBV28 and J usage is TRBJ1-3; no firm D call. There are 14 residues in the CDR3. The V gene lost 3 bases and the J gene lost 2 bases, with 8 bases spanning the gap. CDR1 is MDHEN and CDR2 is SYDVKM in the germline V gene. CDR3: CASSLYGAGNTIYF. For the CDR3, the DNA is TGTGCCAGCAGTTTGTACGGGGCTGGAAACACCATATATTTT.

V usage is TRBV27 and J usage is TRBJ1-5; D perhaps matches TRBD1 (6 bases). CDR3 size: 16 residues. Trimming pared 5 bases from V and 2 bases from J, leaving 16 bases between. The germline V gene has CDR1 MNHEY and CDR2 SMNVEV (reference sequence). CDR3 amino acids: CASSKEGVEGNQPQHF. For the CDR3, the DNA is TGTGCCAGCAGTAAAGAGGGGGTAGAAGGCAATCAGCCCCAGCATTTT.

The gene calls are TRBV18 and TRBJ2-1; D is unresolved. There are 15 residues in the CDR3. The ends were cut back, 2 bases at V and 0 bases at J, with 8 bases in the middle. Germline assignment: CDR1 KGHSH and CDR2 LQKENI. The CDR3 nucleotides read TGTGCCAGCTCACCAAGGCGGAGCTCCTACAATGAGCAGTTCTTC. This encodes CASSPRRSSYNEQFF. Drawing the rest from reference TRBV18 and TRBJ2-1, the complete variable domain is NAGVMQNPRHLVRRRGQEARLRCSPMKGHSHVYWYRQLPEEGLKFMVYLQKENIIDESGMPKERFSAEFPKEGPSILRIQQVVRGDSAAYFCASSPRRSSYNEQFFGPGTRLTVL.

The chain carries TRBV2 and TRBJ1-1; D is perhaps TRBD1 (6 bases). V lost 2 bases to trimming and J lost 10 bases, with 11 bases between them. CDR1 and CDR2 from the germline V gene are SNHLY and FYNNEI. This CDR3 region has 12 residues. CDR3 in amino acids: CASSELPRGAFF. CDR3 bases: TGTGCCAGCAGTGAACTCCCCAGGGGAGCTTTCTTT.

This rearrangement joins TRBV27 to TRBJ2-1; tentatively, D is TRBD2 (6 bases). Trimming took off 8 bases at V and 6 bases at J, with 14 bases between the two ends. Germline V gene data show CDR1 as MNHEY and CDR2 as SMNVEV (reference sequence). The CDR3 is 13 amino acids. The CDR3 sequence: CASGLGGANEQFF. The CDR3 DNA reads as TGTGCCAGCGGATTGGGGGGAGCCAATGAGCAGTTCTTC.

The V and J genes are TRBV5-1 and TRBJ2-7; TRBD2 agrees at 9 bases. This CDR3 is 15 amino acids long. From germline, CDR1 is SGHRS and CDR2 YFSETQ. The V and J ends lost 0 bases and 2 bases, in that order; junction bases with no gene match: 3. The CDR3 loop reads CASSLGASGTYEQYF. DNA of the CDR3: TGCGCCAGCAGCTTGGGTGCTAGCGGGACCTACGAGCAGTACTTC.

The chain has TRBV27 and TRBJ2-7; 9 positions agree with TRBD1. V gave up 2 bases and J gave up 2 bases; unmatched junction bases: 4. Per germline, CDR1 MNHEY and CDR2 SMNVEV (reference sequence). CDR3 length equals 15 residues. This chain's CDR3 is CASSLIGTGPYEQYF. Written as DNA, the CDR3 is TGTGCCAGCAGTTTAATAGGGACAGGGCCCTACGAGCAGTACTTC.

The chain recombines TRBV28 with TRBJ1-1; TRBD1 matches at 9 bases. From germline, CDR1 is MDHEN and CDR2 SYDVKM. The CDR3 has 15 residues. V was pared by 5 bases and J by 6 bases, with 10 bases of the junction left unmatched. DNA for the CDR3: TGTGCCAGCAGTACCGAAGGGACAGGGATAGCTGAAGCTTTCTTT. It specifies CASSTEGTGIAEAFF. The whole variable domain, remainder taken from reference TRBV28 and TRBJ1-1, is DVKVTQSSRYLVKRTGEKVFLECVQDMDHENMFWYRQDPGLGLRLIYFSYDVKMKEKGDIPEGYSVSREKKERFSLILESASTNQTSMYLCASSTEGTGIAEAFFGQGTRLTVV.

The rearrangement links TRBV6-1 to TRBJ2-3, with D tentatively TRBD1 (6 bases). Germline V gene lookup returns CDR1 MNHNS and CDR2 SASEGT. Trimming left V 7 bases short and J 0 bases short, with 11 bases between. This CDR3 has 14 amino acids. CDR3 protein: CASKAGASTDTQYF. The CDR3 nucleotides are TGTGCCAGCAAAGCAGGGGCTAGCACAGATACGCAGTATTTT.

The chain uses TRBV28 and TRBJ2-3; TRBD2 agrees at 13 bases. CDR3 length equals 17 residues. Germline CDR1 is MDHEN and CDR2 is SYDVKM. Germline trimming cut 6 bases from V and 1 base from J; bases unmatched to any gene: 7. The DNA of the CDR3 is TGTGCCAGCAGCCTGCCGGGACTAGCGGGACGCACAGATACGCAGTATTTT. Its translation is CASSLPGLAGRTDTQYF.

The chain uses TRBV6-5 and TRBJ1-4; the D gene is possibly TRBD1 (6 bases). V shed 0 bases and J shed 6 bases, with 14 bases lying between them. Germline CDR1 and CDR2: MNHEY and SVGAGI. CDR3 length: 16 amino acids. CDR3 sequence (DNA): TGTGCCAGCAGTTACTCGGGTACAGGGAATTATGAAAAACTGTTTTTT. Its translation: CASSYSGTGNYEKLFF.

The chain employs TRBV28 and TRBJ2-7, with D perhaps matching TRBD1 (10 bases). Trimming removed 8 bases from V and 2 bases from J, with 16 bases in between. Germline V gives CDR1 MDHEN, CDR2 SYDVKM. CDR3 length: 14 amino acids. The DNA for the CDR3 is TGTGCCAGCCTAGCGGGACAGGGGACCTACGAGCAGTACTTC. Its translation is CASLAGQGTYEQYF.

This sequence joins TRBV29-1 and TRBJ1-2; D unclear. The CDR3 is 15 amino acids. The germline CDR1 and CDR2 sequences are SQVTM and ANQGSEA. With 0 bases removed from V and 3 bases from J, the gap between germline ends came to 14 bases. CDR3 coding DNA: TGCAGCGTTGAAGATGGGCAAGGAATCGACTATGGCTACACCTTC. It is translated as CSVEDGQGIDYGYTF.